This passage covers 8 T cell receptor beta chains from one sample sequenced in a study of response to subunit inactivated influenza vaccine. One entry per CDR3 protein, called by TCRdb with MiXCR from the RT-PCR reads. The repertoire includes hundreds of thousands of distinct CDR3 sequences, 12% of them detected once, and around 9.6% sits in the top ten. Sequenced here: PBMCs from blood, sampled on the day of vaccination. The receptors shown here come from a man aged 45-60 years who received an inactivated influenza vaccine.

This chain joins TRBV4-1 and TRBJ1-2; D is perhaps TRBD1 (5 bases). Deletions cut 0 bases from V and 1 base from J, with 15 bases between. The CDR3 runs 17 residues. Per the germline V gene, CDR1 is MGHRA and CDR2 is YSYEKL. The CDR3 spells CASSQDWGTLSNYGYTF. In nucleotides, the CDR3 is TGCGCCAGCAGCCAAGATTGGGGGACGTTAAGTAACTATGGCTACACCTTC.

This clonotype was counted between two and nine times. The rearrangement links TRBV10-3 to TRBJ2-2; 7 bases are shared with TRBD2. The CDR3 has 16 amino acids. V shed 4 bases, J shed 1 base, and the junction held 6 bases outside the gene matches. The germline V gene has CDR1 ENHRY and CDR2 SYGVKD. CDR3 protein: CAISVMGGKNTGELFF. The CDR3 DNA reads TGTGCCATCAGTGTAATGGGGGGGAAGAACACCGGGGAGCTGTTTTTT.

The rearrangement joins TRBV4-3 to TRBJ2-7; 10 positions agree with TRBD2. V dropped 4 bases and J dropped 3; count of bases not matched to a gene: 9. Germline V CDR1 and CDR2: LGHNA, YSLEER. This CDR3 has 16 residues. The CDR3 DNA reads as TGCGCCAGCAGCCCCCCTTTCACTAGCGGGAACTACGAGCAGTACTTC. It is translated as CASSPPFTSGNYEQYF.

The rearrangement joins TRBV7-2 to TRBJ1-1, with a tentative D call TRBD1 (6 bases). This CDR3 is 15 amino acids long. Trimming pared 5 bases from V and 5 bases from J, leaving 18 bases between. Germline CDR1 reads SGHTA; CDR2 reads FQGNSA. CDR3 nucleotides: TGTGCCAGCAGCCCGTTCGCGGGGGGGCAGACTGAAGCTTTCTTT. Its protein is CASSPFAGGQTEAFF.

This clonotype has at least ten counts. The CDR3 DNA sequence: TGCAGTGTAAGTAGCGGCTCCTACGAGCAGTACTTC. Translated, it gives CSVSSGSYEQYF. The gene calls are TRBV20-1 and TRBJ2-7, with a weak D call TRBD2 (6 bases). The ends were cut back, 7 bases at V and 0 bases at J, with 10 bases in the middle. The CDR3 totals 12 residues. The germline V gene encodes CDR1 DFQATT and CDR2 SNEGSKA (reference sequence).

For this clonotype: Its ends do not fully match the called genes, so a read error is possible. This chain uses TRBV3-1 with TRBJ1-3, with 7 bases aligning to TRBD1. CDR3 length: 17 amino acids. Germline loops: CDR1 LGHDT, CDR2 YNNKEL (reference sequence). As DNA, the CDR3 is TGTGCCAGCAGCCAGACAACAGGGAGCCAGGGGGGAAGCACCATATATTTT. It yields the protein CASSQTTGSQGGSTIYF.

This clonotype was recorded at least ten times. The chain links TRBV20-1 to TRBJ2-2; the D gene is possibly TRBD2 (6 bases). Germline CDR1 is DFQATT and CDR2 is SNEGSKA (reference sequence). The CDR3 loop spans 16 amino acids. Trimming took off 0 bases at V and 1 base at J, with 12 bases between the two ends. The chain's CDR3 is CSAREPSGGNTGELFF. CDR3 bases: TGCAGTGCTAGAGAGCCCTCCGGGGGGAACACCGGGGAGCTGTTTTTT.

CDR3 sequence reads: CASSHRTGGGQPQHF. As DNA, the CDR3 is TGTGCCAGCAGTCACCGGACAGGAGGGGGTCAGCCCCAGCATTTT. This chain uses TRBV12-3 or TRBV12-4 with TRBJ1-5; the match to TRBD1 covers 7 bases. CDR3 size: 15 residues. After removal of 5 bases from V and 6 bases from J, the junction contained 10 bases not matched to a gene.